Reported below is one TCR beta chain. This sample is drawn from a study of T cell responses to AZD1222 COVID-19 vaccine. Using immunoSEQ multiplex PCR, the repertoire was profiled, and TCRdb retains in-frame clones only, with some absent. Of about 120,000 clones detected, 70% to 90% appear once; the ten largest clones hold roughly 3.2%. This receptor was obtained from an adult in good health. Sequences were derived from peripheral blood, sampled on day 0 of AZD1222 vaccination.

CDR3 sequence (DNA): TGTGCCAGCAGCTTGGGGGGGGTCAGGGAAAAACTGTTTTTT. As protein: CASSLGGVREKLFF. V usage is TRBV7-2 and J usage is TRBJ1-4; D is possibly TRBD1 (5 bases). V lost 3 bases and J lost 8, with 13 bases in between. The CDR3 is 14 amino acids. Looked up from germline, CDR1 is SGHTA and CDR2 is FQGNSA.